This T cell receptor beta chain was sequenced for a study of cytomegalovirus exposure and HLA in healthy donors. A note on this clone: Its matching antigen is unknown.

60 Vbeta and 13 Jbeta primers were used in PCR. Sequencing used immunoSEQ multiplex PCR; TCRdb keeps in-frame clones, though not all of them. This sample has fewer than 130,000 clones, with around two thirds found just once. The CDR3 extends over 14 amino acids. The V gene's germline CDR1 is LNHNV and CDR2 YYDKDF (reference sequence). Deletions cut 4 bases from V and 2 bases from J, with 12 bases between. Regarding the study as a whole: Most sequenced TCRs were rare (though some public TCRs occurred in many donors).

The genes are TRBV15 and TRBJ2-7; D may be TRBD2 (6 bases). The sample taken for sequencing was PBMCs. This sequence originates from a young man in good health and CMV-seropositive. The CDR3 here is CATSKLGLTYEQYF. As DNA, the CDR3 is TGTGCCACCAGCAAATTGGGACTTACCTACGAGCAGTACTTC.